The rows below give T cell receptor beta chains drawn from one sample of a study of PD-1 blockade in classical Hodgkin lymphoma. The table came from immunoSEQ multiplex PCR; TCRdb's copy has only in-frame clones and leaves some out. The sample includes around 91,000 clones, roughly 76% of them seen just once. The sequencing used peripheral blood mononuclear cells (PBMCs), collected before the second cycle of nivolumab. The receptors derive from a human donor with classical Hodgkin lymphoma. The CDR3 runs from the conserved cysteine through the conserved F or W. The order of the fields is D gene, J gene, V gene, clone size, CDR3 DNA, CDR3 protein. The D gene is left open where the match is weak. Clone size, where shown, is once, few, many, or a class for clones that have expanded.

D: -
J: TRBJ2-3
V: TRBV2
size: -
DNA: TGTGCCAGCAGCCCTGGTGGCAGGGGAGGGTCCAATACGCAGTATTTT
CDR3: CASSPGGRGGSNTQYF

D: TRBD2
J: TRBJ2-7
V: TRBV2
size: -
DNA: TGTGCCAGCACGGGAGGCACCTACGAGCAGTACTTC
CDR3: CASTGGTYEQYF

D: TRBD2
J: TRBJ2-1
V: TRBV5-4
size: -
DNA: TGTGCCAGCAGCTCACTAGCGGGAGGCAAGGGTGAGCAGTTCTTC
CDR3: CASSSLAGGKGEQFF

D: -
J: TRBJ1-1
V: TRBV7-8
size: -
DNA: TGTGCCAGCAGCTGGGGGGCGCAGGGGAACACTGAAGCTTTCTTT
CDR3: CASSWGAQGNTEAFF

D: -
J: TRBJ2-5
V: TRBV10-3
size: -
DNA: TGTGCCATCAGTGAGTCGTTTGGAGAGACCCAGTACTTC
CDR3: CAISESFGETQYF

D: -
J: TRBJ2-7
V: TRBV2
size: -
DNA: TGTGCCAGCAGGATGCTAGCGATCTACGAGCAGTACTTC
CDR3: CASRMLAIYEQYF

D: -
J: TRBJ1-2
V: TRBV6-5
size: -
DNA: TGTGCCAGCAGTTATAGAGATAATAACTATGGCTACACCTTC
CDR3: CASSYRDNNYGYTF

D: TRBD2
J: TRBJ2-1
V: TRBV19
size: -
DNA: TGTGCCAGTGGGAGATTAGCGGGAGGGATGAGAAATGAGCAGTTCTTC
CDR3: CASGRLAGGMRNEQFF

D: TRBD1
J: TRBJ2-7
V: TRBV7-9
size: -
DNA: TGTGCCAGCAGCTTAAAGGGGGCGATCTCCTACGAGCAGTACTTC
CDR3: CASSLKGAISYEQYF

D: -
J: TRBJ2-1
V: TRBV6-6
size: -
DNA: TGTGCCAGCAGCCGACAGGCTAGGCATGAGCAGTTCTTC
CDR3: CASSRQARHEQFF

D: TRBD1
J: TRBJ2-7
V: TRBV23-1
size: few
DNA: TGCGCCAGCAGTCAACCACGACAGGGGTTGAACGAGCAGTACTTC
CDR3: CASSQPRQGLNEQYF

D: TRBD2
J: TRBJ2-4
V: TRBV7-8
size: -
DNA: TGTGCCAGCAGTCCCCGGGGGGGGGTAGCCAAAAACATTCAGTACTTC
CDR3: CASSPRGGVAKNIQYF

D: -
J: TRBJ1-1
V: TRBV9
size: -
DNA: TGTGCCAGCAGCCTTGGGACACCGCTGAACACTGAAGCTTTCTTT
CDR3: CASSLGTPLNTEAFF

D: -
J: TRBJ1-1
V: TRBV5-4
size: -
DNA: TGTGCCAGCAGCTTAAAGGGCCCCGGTGAAGCTTTCTTT
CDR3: CASSLKGPGEAFF

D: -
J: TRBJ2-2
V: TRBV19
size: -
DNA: TGTGCCAGTAGTATAGGGGCCCCAACCACCGGGGAGCTGTTTTTT
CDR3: CASSIGAPTTGELFF

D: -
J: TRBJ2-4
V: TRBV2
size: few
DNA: TGTGCCAGCGGGTGGGGGGCTGAAAACATTCAGTACTTC
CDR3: CASGWGAENIQYF